The 27 T cell receptor beta chains below all came from one sample that was sequenced in a study of early stage breast cancer tumors. Measured with immunoSEQ multiplex PCR; TCRdb has only the in-frame clones, and not every one. The sample has fewer than 90,000 clones; more than 60% are singletons. Specimen: blood. These receptors came from a person between 55 and 70 years old with breast cancer.

V gene TRBV19 combines with J gene TRBJ1-5; the D gene is possibly TRBD1 (5 bases). CDR1 is LNHDA, CDR2 SQIVND, per germline (reference sequence). Trimming left V 10 bases short and J 2 bases short, with 15 bases between. The CDR3 has 14 amino acids. The CDR3 DNA reads as TGTGCCACCTCACGGGGGGAGCGCAATCAGCCCCAGCATTTT. It is translated as CATSRGERNQPQHF.

This chain uses TRBV19 with TRBJ2-1; a possible D gene is TRBD1 (5 bases). The CDR3 runs to 13 residues. In germline, CDR1 is LNHDA, CDR2 SQIVND (reference sequence). Trimming cost V 6 bases and J 8 bases, with 14 bases left between them. The CDR3 is CASRDPPRDEQFF. In DNA, the CDR3 is TGTGCCAGTAGAGATCCCCCCAGGGATGAGCAGTTCTTC.

There are a few counts of this clone. V gene TRBV11-1 combines with J gene TRBJ1-4; 7 nucleotides line up with TRBD1. V dropped 6 bases and J dropped 0; count of bases not matched to a gene: 7. Germline V gene sequence: CDR1 SGHAT, CDR2 FQDESV (reference sequence). The CDR3 runs to 16 residues. The CDR3 coding sequence is TGTGCCAGCAGTCGTGGACAGGCTGCAACTAATGAAAAACTGTTTTTT. Amino acids: CASSRGQAATNEKLFF. Supplemented by reference TRBV11-1 and TRBJ1-4, the full variable domain reads EAEVAQSPRYKITEKSQAVAFWCDPISGHATLYWYRQILGQGPELLVQFQDESVVDDSQLPKDRFSAERLKGVDSTLKIQPAELGDSAMYLCASSRGQAATNEKLFFGSGTQLSVL.

The J gene is TRBJ2-1, the V gene TRBV2; D gene ambiguous. CDR3 size: 11 residues. Trimming cost V 6 bases and J 6 bases, with 6 bases left between them. The germline V gene encodes CDR1 SNHLY and CDR2 FYNNEI. The CDR3 region is CASRWGNEQFF. DNA for the CDR3: TGTGCCAGCAGGTGGGGCAATGAGCAGTTCTTC.

The chain has TRBV19 and TRBJ1-1; D possibly corresponds to TRBD1 (5 bases). CDR1 is LNHDA and CDR2 is SQIVND in the germline V gene (reference sequence). Trimming took 7 bases from V and 5 from J, leaving 11 bases between them. The CDR3 is 12 residues long. CDR3 sequence: CASILRGTEAFF. In DNA, the CDR3 is TGTGCCAGTATCTTACGGGGGACTGAAGCTTTCTTT. The full variable domain, completed using reference TRBV19 and TRBJ1-1, is DGGITQSPKYLFRKEGQNVTLSCEQNLNHDAMYWYRQDPGQGLRLIYYSQIVNDFQKGDIAEGYSVSREKKESFPLTVTSAQKNPTAFYLCASILRGTEAFFGQGTRLTVV.

The rearrangement uses TRBV30 and TRBJ1-1, with D unclear. Per the germline V gene, CDR1 is GTSNPN and CDR2 is SVGIG (reference sequence). The CDR3 is 10 amino acids. The V end lost 4 bases, the J end lost 3 bases, and 3 bases lay between the germline ends. CDR3 in amino acids: CAWIHTEAFF. The CDR3 DNA reads TGTGCCTGGATACACACTGAAGCTTTCTTT.

The rearrangement joins TRBV6-1 to TRBJ2-7; no clear D gene. The V end lost 4 bases, the J end lost 2 bases, and 9 bases lay between the germline ends. The CDR3 sequence is 13 residues long. Germline V gene data show CDR1 as MNHNS and CDR2 as SASEGT. The CDR3 nucleotides are TGTGCCAGCAGTGTCGCAGGAACCTACGAGCAGTACTTC. Amino acids: CASSVAGTYEQYF.

The chain joins TRBV7-3 to TRBJ2-5; TRBD1 or TRBD2 may be the D gene (5 bases each). V gave up 2 bases and J gave up 1 base, with 8 bases separating them. CDR3 size: 14 residues. In germline, CDR1 is SGHTA, CDR2 FQGTGA. The CDR3, as DNA: TGTGCCAGCAGCTTAGGGGGATCCCAAGAGACCCAGTACTTC. Translating it yields CASSLGGSQETQYF.

This rearrangement joins TRBV30 to TRBJ2-7; no reliable D call. CDR3 length equals 13 residues. CDR1 is GTSNPN, CDR2 SVGIG, per germline (reference sequence). V lost 3 bases and J lost 7, with 16 bases in between. The CDR3 region has the DNA TGTGCCTGGAGACAACGGTCGATTCGGGAGCAGTACTTC. Encoded protein: CAWRQRSIREQYF.

V and J are TRBV7-8 and TRBJ1-1; no reliable D call. The ends were cut back, 4 bases at V and 0 bases at J, with 6 bases in the middle. There are 13 residues in the CDR3. From germline, CDR1 is SGHVS and CDR2 FQNEAQ. The CDR3 reads CASSSTLNTEAFF. CDR3 in DNA: TGTGCCAGCAGCTCAACACTGAACACTGAAGCTTTCTTT.

This clone has more than one count but fewer than ten. The DNA of the CDR3 is TGTGCCAGCACCCAGGGACCGTCTAACTATGGCTACACCTTC. Encoded protein: CASTQGPSNYGYTF. The chain joins TRBV2 to TRBJ1-2, with D tentatively TRBD1 (5 bases). Germline assignment: CDR1 SNHLY and CDR2 FYNNEI. The CDR3 loop spans 14 amino acids. V lost 7 bases and J lost 0, with 12 bases in between.

Here the CDR3 DNA reads TGCGCCAGCAGCTGGGGGACAGGGGGCGGCTACACCTTC. Its protein product is CASSWGTGGGYTF. The chain carries TRBV5-1 and TRBJ1-2, with 12 bases aligning to TRBD1. Per germline, CDR1 SGHRS and CDR2 YFSETQ. The junction had 2 bases not matched to a gene; V was cut back by 3 bases and J by 8 bases. The CDR3 consists of 13 residues.

V usage is TRBV28 and J usage is TRBJ2-1, with 7 nucleotides matching TRBD2. J gave up 2 bases and V 8 bases, and 6 bases lay outside the gene matches. This CDR3 is built from 14 residues. The germline CDR1 and CDR2 sequences are MDHEN and SYDVKM. CDR3 in DNA: TGTGCCAGCGTTCTGGGGGGGGCCTACAATGAGCAGTTCTTC. Its translation is CASVLGGAYNEQFF.

The gene calls are TRBV28 and TRBJ2-3, with D perhaps TRBD2 (5 bases). Trimming removed 6 bases at V and 11 bases at J, with 18 bases between. Looked up from germline, CDR1 is MDHEN and CDR2 is SYDVKM. The CDR3 runs 13 residues. Here the CDR3 reads CASREDFPERQYF. CDR3 coding DNA: TGTGCCAGCAGGGAGGACTTTCCGGAGAGGCAGTATTTT.

The J gene is TRBJ2-5, the V gene TRBV18; the D gene is possibly TRBD1 (6 bases). The CDR3 extends over 14 amino acids. Trimming removed 3 bases at V and 4 bases at J, with 12 bases between. Germline lookup yields CDR1 KGHSH and CDR2 LQKENI. CDR3 region: CASSPKGGGETQYF. As DNA, the CDR3 is TGTGCCAGCTCACCGAAAGGGGGTGGAGAGACCCAGTACTTC.

The CDR3 DNA follows: TGTGCCAGCACCCTAAAGCCCGGGGAGACCCAGTACTTC. This translates into CASTLKPGETQYF. V is TRBV6-1 and J is TRBJ2-5; D gene unclear. Germline V gene data show CDR1 as MNHNS and CDR2 as SASEGT. V gave up 7 bases and J gave up 5 bases, with 14 bases separating them. The CDR3 sequence is 13 residues long.

The chain carries TRBV6-5 and TRBJ1-1; TRBD1 might be the D (5 bases). The germline V gene encodes CDR1 MNHEY and CDR2 SVGAGI. V shed 7 bases and J shed 4 bases, with 13 bases lying between them. The length of the CDR3 is 13 residues. The CDR3 DNA sequence: TGTGCCAGCACCATCCCGGGGGGCACTGAAGCTTTCTTT. Translated: CASTIPGGTEAFF.

The rearrangement uses TRBV10-2 and TRBJ2-2; 8 nucleotides agree with TRBD1. CDR1 and CDR2 from the germline V gene are WSHSY and SAAADI. V gave up 8 bases and J gave up 3 bases; unmatched junction bases: 5. The CDR3 runs to 14 residues. CDR3 in DNA: TGCGCCAGCTCCGGACAGGGCGACACCGGGGAGCTGTTTTTT. It is translated as CASSGQGDTGELFF.

The chain couples TRBV15 to TRBJ2-5; 8 bases align to TRBD1. Per germline, CDR1 LNHNV and CDR2 YYDKDF (reference sequence). V lost 5 bases and J lost 3; bases outside the gene matches: 8. CDR3 length: 15 amino acids. For the CDR3, the DNA is TGTGCCACCAGCCACACCGACAGGGGCAAAGAGACCCAGTACTTC. Its translation is CATSHTDRGKETQYF.

J is TRBJ2-5 and V is TRBV6-6, with D maybe TRBD1 (6 bases). V was cut by 6 bases and J by 7 bases, with 18 bases left in between. CDR1 is MNHNY and CDR2 is SVGAGI in the germline V gene (reference sequence). The CDR3 extends over 14 amino acids. The CDR3 nucleotides read TGTGCCAGCAGCTCAGACAGGTCCGGTGGGACCCAGTACTTC. The encoded protein is CASSSDRSGGTQYF.

V is TRBV7-9 and J is TRBJ2-1, with 8 bases lining up with TRBD2. Per the germline V gene, CDR1 is SEHNR and CDR2 is FQNEAQ (reference sequence). V lost 0 bases and J lost 8; bases outside the gene matches: 6. The CDR3 extends over 15 amino acids. In DNA form, the CDR3 reads TGTGCCAGCAGCTTAGCGAGCGGGGGAGGCGATGAGCAGTTCTTC. Encoded protein: CASSLASGGGDEQFF.

This rearrangement joins TRBV7-3 to TRBJ2-1, with 8 nucleotides matching TRBD2. V gave up 4 bases and J gave up 0 bases; unmatched junction bases: 5. The germline CDR1 and CDR2 sequences are SGHTA and FQGTGA. The CDR3 is 16 residues long. The CDR3 DNA sequence: TGTGCCAGCAGCTCCATAAGCGGGGGCTCCTACAATGAGCAGTTCTTC. Amino acid sequence: CASSSISGGSYNEQFF.

This clone was seen only a few times. The rearrangement uses TRBV28 and TRBJ1-2; possible D gene TRBD1, 5 bases. The CDR3 spans 13 residues. The V end was cut by 8 bases, the J end by 4 bases, with 14 bases between. Germline CDR1 is MDHEN and CDR2 is SYDVKM. This CDR3 is CASSGPGGYGYTF. CDR3 coding DNA: TGTGCCAGCTCTGGTCCGGGGGGCTATGGCTACACCTTC.

This chain links TRBV4-1 with TRBJ2-1, with D possibly being TRBD2 (5 bases). This CDR3 is built from 16 residues. Between the trimmed V and J ends, which lost 0 bases and 9 bases, there was a span of 18 bases. Per germline, CDR1 MGHRA and CDR2 YSYEKL. This chain's CDR3 is CASSQDNQPYRGEQFF. The CDR3 nucleotides read TGCGCCAGCAGCCAAGATAACCAACCATACCGGGGTGAGCAGTTCTTC.

This clone came up once. The chain links TRBV4-1 to TRBJ1-5, with D perhaps TRBD1 (5 bases). Germline V gene data show CDR1 as MGHRA and CDR2 as YSYEKL. There are 15 residues in the CDR3. Between the trimmed V and J ends, which lost 1 base and 3 bases, there was a span of 10 bases. CDR3 residues: CASSQADSSNQPQHF. In DNA, the CDR3 is TGCGCCAGCAGCCAAGCCGACAGCTCCAATCAGCCCCAGCATTTT.

The chain uses TRBV6-5 and TRBJ1-2; D is perhaps TRBD1 (5 bases). The CDR3 is made up of 13 amino acids. Per germline, CDR1 MNHEY and CDR2 SVGAGI. The V gene lost 6 bases and the J gene lost 4 bases, with 12 bases spanning the gap. CDR3 protein: CASSPQQAYGYTF. The CDR3 DNA is TGTGCCAGCAGCCCCCAACAGGCCTATGGCTACACCTTC.

This rearrangement joins TRBV13 to TRBJ2-2; 9 nucleotides align to TRBD1. CDR1 is PRHDT, CDR2 FYEKMQ, per germline (reference sequence). The CDR3 loop spans 15 amino acids. V shed 5 bases, J shed 6 bases, and the junction held 7 bases outside the gene matches. CDR3 amino acids: CASSTDRGVSGELFF. The CDR3 nucleotides are TGTGCCAGCAGCACCGACAGGGGGGTGTCCGGGGAGCTGTTTTTT.